What follows is one T cell receptor beta chain and its context. The CDR3 runs to 16 residues. V was shortened by 0 bases and J by 2 bases, with 11 bases between the two germline ends. The germline V gene encodes CDR1 SEHNR and CDR2 FQNEAQ (reference sequence). Authors' data handling: Amplification from reference gene primers served as the basis for estimated nucleated cell counts. The assay was immunoSEQ multiplex PCR, and TCRdb's table has in-frame clones only and misses some. The DNA gave D and trimming, while V, J and clone size come from that table. This sample carries 210,000 or so clones, about nine tenths of them seen once, and the ten largest clones take nearly 4.5%. These data come from a study of blood T cell repertoires in COVID-19. Study-level background: PBMCs, B-cell-depleted T cells, or T cells were the source of the cDNA or gDNA that made up the material.

This receptor was obtained from a man aged 50 to 60 with acute or convalescent COVID-19. What was sequenced was peripheral blood. V is TRBV7-9 and J is TRBJ1-3, with D unclear. This CDR3 reads CASSLAGSAAGNTIYF. CDR3 in DNA: TGTGCCAGCAGCTTAGCGGGCTCGGCAGCTGGAAACACCATATATTTT.